The rows below give T cell receptor beta chains drawn from one sample of a study of blood T cell repertoires in COVID-19. Method: immunoSEQ multiplex PCR; TCRdb's copy keeps in-frame clones and lacks some. The repertoire consists of some 250,000 clones, with roughly 87% occurring once and the leading ten covering around 6.9%. Sequencing was done on a sample of peripheral blood. The source of these receptors is a man in his sixties who had recovered from COVID-19. Each CDR3 is given with its conserved first and last residue. The D gene is left open where the match is weak. Size is stated for part of the rows, as once, few or many counts, or as a class when the clone is expanded.

length	J	V	size	D	CDR3	DNA
14	TRBJ2-1	TRBV3-1/TRBV3-2	-	TRBD1	CASSHIDRVIEQFF	TGTGCCAGCAGCCACATCGACAGGGTAATTGAGCAGTTCTTC
15	TRBJ2-1	TRBV4-2	many	TRBD2	CASSQVPGGADEQFF	TGTGCCAGCAGCCAAGTCCCCGGGGGGGCAGATGAGCAGTTCTTC
14	TRBJ1-1	TRBV4-1	-	-	CASSQDLGDTEAFF	TGCGCCAGCAGCCAAGACCTAGGAGACACTGAAGCTTTCTTT
15	TRBJ2-5	TRBV10-3	-	TRBD1	CAISGSTGGLETQYF	TGTGCCATCAGTGGTTCGACAGGGGGCTTGGAGACCCAGTACTTC
13	TRBJ1-2	TRBV27	-	TRBD1	CASRREGAYGYTF	TGTGCCAGCCGGCGGGAGGGGGCCTATGGCTACACCTTC
15	TRBJ1-6	TRBV30	-	TRBD1	CAWSERIQGDSPLHF	TGTGCCTGGAGTGAGAGAATACAGGGGGATTCACCCCTCCACTTT
14	TRBJ2-3	TRBV5-1	-	TRBD2	CASSRGELADTQYF	TGCGCCAGCAGTCGGGGGGAGTTGGCAGATACGCAGTATTTT
15	TRBJ1-5	TRBV30	once	-	CAWSVSHRSNQPQHF	TGTGCCTGGAGTGTTAGTCATAGGAGTAATCAGCCCCAGCATTTT
16	TRBJ2-1	TRBV4-2	few	-	CASSQVRGYSYNEQFF	TGTGCCAGCAGCCAAGTTAGAGGCTACTCCTACAATGAGCAGTTCTTC
15	TRBJ1-5	TRBV9	-	-	CASSPRGIRNQPQHF	TGTGCCAGCAGCCCGCGAGGGATCCGAAACCAGCCCCAGCATTTT
14	TRBJ1-1	TRBV28	-	-	CASSRPSMRTEAFF	TGTGCCAGCAGCAGACCAAGTATGCGGACTGAAGCTTTCTTT
15	TRBJ2-3	TRBV28	-	TRBD1	CASSPRTGGTDTQYF	TGTGCCAGCAGCCCCCGGACAGGGGGCACAGATACGCAGTATTTT
16	TRBJ2-1	TRBV7-7	-	-	CASSAGTWSSYNEQFF	TGTGCCAGCAGCGCCGGGACATGGAGCTCCTACAATGAGCAGTTCTTC
14	TRBJ1-5	TRBV5-1	-	TRBD1	CASSSGTGTQPQHF	TGCGCCAGCAGCTCCGGGACAGGCACTCAGCCCCAGCATTTT
15	TRBJ2-7	TRBV9	once	-	CASSPTVAGFYEQYF	TGTGCCAGCAGCCCCACAGTGGCAGGGTTCTACGAGCAGTACTTC
16	TRBJ2-2	TRBV5-1	-	-	CASQWGRTEGTGELFF	TGCGCCAGCCAATGGGGGCGGACCGAGGGTACCGGGGAGCTGTTTTTT
13	TRBJ1-1	TRBV12-3/TRBV12-4	-	-	CASSWGVGGEAFF	TGTGCCAGCAGTTGGGGGGTGGGAGGTGAAGCTTTCTTT
16	TRBJ2-2	TRBV5-1	once	TRBD2	CASSWTSGGAKGELFF	TGCGCCAGCAGCTGGACTAGCGGGGGGGCCAAGGGGGAGCTGTTTTTT
15	TRBJ1-6	TRBV10-3	-	-	CAISESKQGTSPLHF	TGTGCCATCAGTGAGTCGAAACAGGGAACTTCACCCCTCCACTTT
15	TRBJ1-3	TRBV5-1	-	TRBD1	CASSSDGTVANTIYF	TGCGCCAGCAGCTCTGACGGGACAGTGGCAAACACCATATATTTT
14	TRBJ2-3	TRBV28	-	-	CASTADKGTDTQYF	TGTGCCAGCACCGCCGACAAAGGAACAGATACGCAGTATTTT
15	TRBJ2-2	TRBV7-2	few	-	CASSSLGLNTGELFF	TGTGCCAGCAGCTCGTTGGGACTGAACACCGGGGAGCTGTTTTTT
14	TRBJ1-5	TRBV19	-	-	CASSFRDSNQPQHF	TGTGCCAGTAGTTTCAGGGATAGCAATCAGCCCCAGCATTTT
15	TRBJ1-2	TRBV5-5	-	-	CASSLASGGNYGYTF	TGTGCCAGCAGCTTGGCGTCCGGGGGTAACTATGGCTACACCTTC
12	TRBJ2-1	TRBV3-1/TRBV3-2	-	-	CASSRGRGEQFF	TGTGCCAGCAGCCGGGGTCGGGGGGAGCAGTTCTTC
16	TRBJ2-2	TRBV11-2	-	-	CASSFRGGGTAGELFF	TGTGCCAGCAGCTTTCGTGGAGGAGGGACGGCCGGGGAGCTGTTTTTT
17	TRBJ1-5	TRBV6-2/TRBV6-3	-	-	CASSPLRGLYSNQPQHF	TGTGCCAGCAGCCCCCTCAGGGGTCTTTATAGCAATCAGCCCCAGCATTTT